Following are 28 T cell receptor beta chains from one sample sequenced in a study of human T cells and chemical hapten exposure. TCRdb used MiXCR to reprocess the RACE reads, holding one entry per CDR3 protein. The table lists approximately 110,000 distinct CDR3 sequences, less than 35% of them singletons. Regarding time point: patch test 3, about 24 weeks after DPC sensitization. Regarding treatment: therapeutic diphenylcyclopropenone sensitization with weekly scalp DPC. The material sequenced was whole blood, taken in connection with sensitization to the hapten diphenylcyclopropenone (DPC). Receptors originate from a man between 40 and 49 years old with alopecia areata. Some clones in this sample may be carry-over from other donors' samples.

The rearrangement links TRBV29-1 to TRBJ2-4; no firm D call. The CDR3 is 15 residues long. V lost 2 bases to trimming and J lost 0 bases, with 11 bases between them. CDR1 and CDR2 from the germline V gene are SQVTM and ANQGSEA. CDR3: CSVELGSLAKNIQYF. The CDR3 region has the DNA TGCAGCGTTGAATTGGGATCCCTAGCCAAAAACATTCAGTACTTC.

The V gene is TRBV7-2, the J gene TRBJ2-3, with a tentative D call TRBD2 (7 bases). The CDR3 runs to 14 residues. V lost 10 bases, J lost 6 bases, and 20 bases lay in between. Germline V gene sequence: CDR1 SGHTA, CDR2 FQGNSA. Here the CDR3 DNA reads TGTGCCACTACAGGCGCGGGGGCGATCGATACGCAGTATTTT. Protein: CATTGAGAIDTQYF.

V is TRBV28 and J is TRBJ2-7; no clear D gene. V lost 5 bases and J 2 bases, leaving 13 bases between the germline ends. The length of the CDR3 is 14 residues. Per germline, CDR1 MDHEN and CDR2 SYDVKM. In DNA form, the CDR3 reads TGTGCCAGCAGTGCGGTTCCCGCGCCCTACGAGCAGTACTTC. This gives the protein CASSAVPAPYEQYF.

A few counts support this clonotype. CDR3 nucleotides: TGTGCCAGCAGTTACTCGTGGGGGGATGAAGCTTTCTTT. It is translated as CASSYSWGDEAFF. This chain uses TRBV6-5 with TRBJ1-1; TRBD1 is a possible D gene (5 bases). CDR1 MNHEY and CDR2 SVGAGI come from the germline V gene. V was trimmed by 0 bases and J by 7 bases, leaving 9 bases between them. This CDR3 is 13 amino acids long.

CDR3 DNA sequence: TGTGCCACCAGTGATGGGGACACTGAAGCTTTCTTT. It encodes CATSDGDTEAFF. The chain links TRBV24-1 to TRBJ1-1, with D hard to call. V shed 3 bases and J shed 3 bases, with 4 bases lying between them. The CDR3 covers 12 residues. The germline V gene encodes CDR1 KGHDR and CDR2 SFDVKD.

The chain couples TRBV28 to TRBJ2-7; D is undetermined. V was trimmed by 1 base and J by 0 bases, leaving 4 bases between them. CDR3 length: 13 residues. Germline loops: CDR1 MDHEN, CDR2 SYDVKM. The CDR3 loop is CASSLYLSYEQYV. Written as DNA, the CDR3 is TGTGCCAGCAGTTTATATCTCTCCTACGAGCAGTACGTC.

The CDR3 nucleotides are TGTGCCAGCAGTTACAGGGACAGGGGGCCGGAGCCCCAGCATTTT. Its protein is CASSYRDRGPEPQHF. The genes are TRBV6-2 or TRBV6-3 and TRBJ1-5, with TRBD1 matching 12 bases. Germline trimming cut 2 bases from V and 8 bases from J; bases unmatched to any gene: 4. The CDR3 runs 15 residues. The V gene's germline CDR1 is MNHEY and CDR2 SVGEGT.

This clonotype was seen only a few times. This sequence joins TRBV5-6 and TRBJ1-3; D is ambiguous. This CDR3 has 18 residues. V gave up 2 bases and J gave up 2 bases, with 20 bases separating them. CDR1 is SGHDT, CDR2 YYEEEE, per germline. CDR3 nucleotide sequence: TGTGCCAGCAGCTTCAGTCCGGTCACCGGGCTCCCTGGAAACACCATATATTTT. Translation gives CASSFSPVTGLPGNTIYF.

The chain has TRBV27 and TRBJ2-7, with D tentatively TRBD1 (5 bases). This CDR3 spans 14 amino acids. Germline CDR1 MNHEY, CDR2 SMNVEV (reference sequence). Trimming took off 6 bases at V and 0 bases at J, with 12 bases between the two ends. CDR3 nucleotides: TGTGCCAGCAGGAGTAACAGGCCCTCCTACGAGCAGTACTTC. Translating it yields CASRSNRPSYEQYF.

This clonotype was seen only once. CDR3: CATSRGVDTDTQYF. Here the CDR3 DNA reads TGTGCCACCAGTAGGGGAGTAGACACAGATACGCAGTATTTT. The V gene is TRBV24-1, the J gene TRBJ2-3, with D possibly being TRBD1 or TRBD2 (5 bases each). The CDR3 sequence is 14 residues long. V lost 6 bases and J 2 bases, leaving 11 bases between the germline ends. CDR1 and CDR2 from the germline V gene are KGHDR and SFDVKD.

This clonotype was observed a handful of times. V and J are TRBV15 and TRBJ2-7; 12 bases match TRBD2. The V gene end was trimmed by 3 bases and the J gene end by 3 bases; junction bases not matched to a gene: 18. Per the germline V gene, CDR1 is LNHNV and CDR2 is YYDKDF (reference sequence). The CDR3 is 20 residues long. The CDR3 DNA reads TGTGCCACCAGCAGGGGCCTGAAAACTAGCGGGAGGTCCTATTACTACGAGCAGTACTTC. Residues: CATSRGLKTSGRSYYYEQYF.

This clonotype was counted a single time. V and J are TRBV11-1 and TRBJ2-6; 12 nucleotides agree with TRBD1. Losses at the gene ends were 5 bases for V and 2 bases for J; bases not matched to a gene: 7. The germline V gene has CDR1 SGHAT and CDR2 FQDESV (reference sequence). The CDR3 loop spans 18 amino acids. CDR3 DNA: TGTGCCAGCAGCCAAGGGACAGGGGGCGCCCCTGGGGCCAACGTCCTGACTTTC. Its translation: CASSQGTGGAPGANVLTF.

The gene calls are TRBV10-3 and TRBJ2-3; the D is unclear. V gave up 7 bases and J gave up 2 bases, with 16 bases separating them. CDR3 length: 15 amino acids. CDR1 is ENHRY and CDR2 is SYGVKD in the germline V gene. CDR3 sequence (DNA): TGTGCCATCACTCGATCGAGGATATTCACAGATACGCAGTATTTT. Amino acids: CAITRSRIFTDTQYF.

This clonotype turned up a few times. The chain employs TRBV7-9 and TRBJ2-5, with TRBD1 as a possible D gene (6 bases). The CDR3 loop spans 13 amino acids. Trimming shortened V by 3 bases and J by 4 bases, and 9 bases separated the two germline ends. Per the germline V gene, CDR1 is SEHNR and CDR2 is FQNEAQ (reference sequence). CDR3 coding DNA: TGTGCCAGCAGCTTCCAGGGGACAGAGACCCAGTACTTC. Amino acid sequence: CASSFQGTETQYF. Variable domain in full (rest from reference TRBV7-9 and TRBJ2-5): DTGVSQNPRHKITKRGQNVTFRCDPISEHNRLYWYRQTLGQGPEFLTYFQNEAQLEKSRLLSDRFSAERPKGSFSTLEIQRTEQGDSAMYLCASSFQGTETQYFGPGTRLLVL.

This clonotype has only a few counts. This chain uses TRBV29-1 with TRBJ2-1; D is possibly TRBD1 (6 bases). This CDR3 region has 12 residues. Trimming cost V 7 bases and J 4 bases, with 11 bases left between them. Germline CDR1 is SQVTM and CDR2 is ANQGSEA. The DNA of the CDR3 is TGCAGCGGGCAGGGGCTTTACAATGAGCAGTTCTTC. Translation gives CSGQGLYNEQFF.

The chain uses TRBV7-8 and TRBJ2-3; 11 bases map to TRBD2. V lost 4 bases to trimming and J lost 2 bases; unmatched junction nucleotides: 5. The germline V gene encodes CDR1 SGHVS and CDR2 FQNEAQ. CDR3 size: 16 residues. For the CDR3, the DNA is TGTGCCAGCAGCTACGGGACTAGCGGATTCACAGATACGCAGTATTTT. Protein: CASSYGTSGFTDTQYF.

CDR3 loop: CASSYVTENSPLHF. CDR3 DNA: TGTGCCAGCAGTTACGTGACGGAAAATTCACCCCTCCACTTT. The chain links TRBV6-2 or TRBV6-3 to TRBJ1-6; D is uncertain. This CDR3 region has 14 residues. Germline V gene sequence: CDR1 MNHEY, CDR2 SVGEGT. V lost 2 bases to trimming and J lost 7 bases, with 9 bases between them.

This clonotype was seen a handful of times. CDR3 bases: TGTGCCAGCAGCTTAGGAGGGGGAGGGCCTCTTCGGTCAGATACGCAGTATTTT. Amino acids: CASSLGGGGPLRSDTQYF. The chain uses TRBV11-1 and TRBJ2-3, with D possibly TRBD2 on 7 matching bases. The CDR3 totals 18 residues. The germline CDR1 and CDR2 sequences are SGHAT and FQDESV (reference sequence). V lost 1 base and J 4 bases, leaving 21 bases between the germline ends. The whole variable domain, filled in from reference TRBV11-1 and TRBJ2-3, reads EAEVAQSPRYKITEKSQAVAFWCDPISGHATLYWYRQILGQGPELLVQFQDESVVDDSQLPKDRFSAERLKGVDSTLKIQPAELGDSAMYLCASSLGGGGPLRSDTQYFGPGTRLTVL.

This chain uses TRBV4-1 with TRBJ2-7; 10 bases align to TRBD1. The trim removed 2 bases at V and 4 bases at J, leaving 5 bases unmatched. The V gene's germline CDR1 is MGHRA and CDR2 YSYEKL. The CDR3 is made up of 15 amino acids. CDR3 residues: CASSQTTGGIYEQYV. CDR3 DNA: TGCGCCAGCAGCCAAACGACAGGGGGCATATACGAGCAGTACGTC.

The gene calls are TRBV20-1 and TRBJ2-5; the D gene is possibly TRBD2 (5 bases). The CDR3 is made up of 12 amino acids. CDR1 and CDR2 (germline): DFQATT, SNEGSKA (reference sequence). V was trimmed by 7 bases and J by 1 base, leaving 10 bases between them. CDR3 bases: TGCAGTGGTCGCGCGGGCCAAGAGACCCAGTACTTC. It encodes CSGRAGQETQYF.

The V call is TRBV7-3, the J call TRBJ2-1; tentatively, D is TRBD2 (6 bases). The CDR3 has 15 amino acids. Trimming took 2 bases from V and 4 from J, leaving 12 bases between them. Looked up from germline, CDR1 is SGHTA and CDR2 is FQGTGA. The CDR3 region has the DNA TGTGCCAGCAGCTTAGGGCCCGGGGGATACAATGAGCAGTTCTTC. It translates to CASSLGPGGYNEQFF.

CDR3 DNA: TGTGCCAGCAGTTTCTCAGCAGGGAGCTCCTACGAGCAGTACTTC. Residues: CASSFSAGSSYEQYF. V is TRBV27 and J is TRBJ2-7; D could derive from TRBD1 or TRBD2 (5 bases each). V shed 3 bases and J shed 0 bases, with 12 bases lying between them. The CDR3 sequence is 15 residues long. From germline, CDR1 is MNHEY and CDR2 SMNVEV (reference sequence).

This chain joins TRBV11-1 and TRBJ2-5; unclear D gene. Germline loops: CDR1 SGHAT, CDR2 FQDESV (reference sequence). V was cut by 0 bases and J by 1 base, with 3 bases left in between. This CDR3 has 13 amino acids. CDR3 amino acids: CASSLALQETQYF. The CDR3 nucleotides read TGTGCCAGCAGCTTAGCACTCCAAGAGACCCAGTACTTC.

J is TRBJ2-7 and V is TRBV2, with 7 bases matching TRBD2. CDR1 is SNHLY, CDR2 FYNNEI, per germline. The CDR3 spans 13 residues. V trimming: 4 bases; J trimming: 5 bases; junction bases outside the gene matches: 5. Here the CDR3 reads CASSGEGINEQYV. CDR3 in DNA: TGTGCCAGCAGTGGGGAGGGAATAAACGAGCAGTACGTC.

CDR3 in amino acids: CASSLGPWTEAFF. The CDR3 DNA reads as TGTGCCAGCAGCCTAGGACCTTGGACTGAAGCTTTCTTT. The chain joins TRBV3-1 to TRBJ1-1; D unclear. The CDR3 loop spans 13 amino acids. The germline V and J ends were trimmed by 4 bases and 5 bases, with 11 bases remaining between them. In germline, CDR1 is LGHDT, CDR2 YNNKEL (reference sequence).

This clonotype has more than one count but fewer than ten. V is TRBV20-1 and J is TRBJ2-3, with TRBD2 identical over 10 bases. CDR1 DFQATT and CDR2 SNEGSKA come from the germline V gene (reference sequence). Trimming took 1 base from V and 4 from J; bases not matched to a gene: 5. The CDR3 totals 15 residues. CDR3 coding DNA: TGCAGTGCTAGAGTTCTAGCGGGAGTTTCAGATACGCAGTATTTT. The encoded protein is CSARVLAGVSDTQYF.

The rearrangement joins TRBV29-1 to TRBJ2-7; TRBD1 agrees at 8 bases. The CDR3 is 11 residues long. Germline CDR1 and CDR2: SQVTM and ANQGSEA. The ends lost 4 bases at V and 7 bases at J; junction bases unmatched: 3. CDR3 protein: CSVGQGWEQYF. As DNA, the CDR3 is TGCAGCGTTGGACAGGGGTGGGAGCAGTACTTC.

The chain has TRBV12-3 or TRBV12-4 and TRBJ2-7; tentative D call: TRBD1 (5 bases). This CDR3 is built from 14 residues. Trimming left V 7 bases short and J 2 bases short, with 15 bases between. CDR3 nucleotide sequence: TGTGCCAGCACCCAAGGGGCAGGGACCTACGAGCAGTACTTC. Encoded protein: CASTQGAGTYEQYF.